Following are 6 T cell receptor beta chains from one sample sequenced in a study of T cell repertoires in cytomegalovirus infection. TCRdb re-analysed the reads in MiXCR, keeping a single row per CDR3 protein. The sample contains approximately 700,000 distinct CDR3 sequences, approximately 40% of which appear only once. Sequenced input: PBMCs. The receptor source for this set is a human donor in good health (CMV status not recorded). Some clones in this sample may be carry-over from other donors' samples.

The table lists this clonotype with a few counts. This chain's CDR3 is CASSRGTNGEQYF. The DNA for the CDR3 is TGTGCCAGCAGCAGGGGGACAAATGGTGAGCAGTACTTC. This sequence joins TRBV7-8 and TRBJ2-7; possibly TRBD1 for D (6 bases). The CDR3 runs to 13 residues. V was pared by 5 bases and J by 7 bases, with 15 bases between. Germline CDR1 and CDR2: SGHVS and FQNEAQ. The full variable domain, with the rest looked up from reference TRBV7-8 and TRBJ2-7, is GAGVSQSPRYKVAKRGQDVALRCDPISGHVSLFWYQQALGQGPEFLTYFQNEAQLDKSGLPSDRFFAERPEGSVSTLKIQRTQQEDSAVYLCASSRGTNGEQYFGPGTRLTVT.

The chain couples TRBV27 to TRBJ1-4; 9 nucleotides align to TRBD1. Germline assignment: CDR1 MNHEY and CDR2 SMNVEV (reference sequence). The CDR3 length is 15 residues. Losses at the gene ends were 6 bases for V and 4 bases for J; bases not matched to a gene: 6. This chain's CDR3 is CASREQGAGNEKLFF. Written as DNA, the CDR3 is TGTGCCAGCAGGGAACAGGGGGCTGGTAATGAAAAACTGTTTTTT.

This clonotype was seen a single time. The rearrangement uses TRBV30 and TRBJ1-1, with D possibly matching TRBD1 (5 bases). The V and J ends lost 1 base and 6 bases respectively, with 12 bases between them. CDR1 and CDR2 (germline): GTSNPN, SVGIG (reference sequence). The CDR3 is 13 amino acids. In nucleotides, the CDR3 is TGTGCCTGGAGTGCCAGGGATTGGGCTGAAGCTTTCTTT. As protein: CAWSARDWAEAFF.

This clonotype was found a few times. CDR3 residues: CASSLGRHSSVNTEAFF. CDR3 DNA sequence: TGCGCCAGCAGCTTGGGACGGCATTCTAGTGTGAACACTGAAGCTTTCTTT. The rearrangement joins TRBV5-1 to TRBJ1-1; D uncertain. Germline V gene data show CDR1 as SGHRS and CDR2 as YFSETQ. The CDR3 is made up of 17 amino acids. Trimming removed 0 bases at V and 0 bases at J, with 15 bases between.

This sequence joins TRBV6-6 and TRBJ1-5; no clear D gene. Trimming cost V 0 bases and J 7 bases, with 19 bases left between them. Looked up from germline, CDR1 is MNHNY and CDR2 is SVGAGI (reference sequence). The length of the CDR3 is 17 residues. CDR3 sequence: CASSYSAGVRSEQPQHF. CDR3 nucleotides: TGTGCCAGCAGTTACTCGGCAGGAGTCCGTAGCGAACAGCCCCAGCATTTT.

The CDR3 loop is CASSLAPGQGASPLHF. DNA for the CDR3: TGTGCCAGCAGCTTAGCCCCGGGACAGGGGGCTTCACCCCTCCACTTT. V usage is TRBV7-2 and J usage is TRBJ1-6, with 12 bases identical to TRBD1. This CDR3 contains 16 residues. Germline V gene sequence: CDR1 SGHTA, CDR2 FQGNSA. V shed 0 bases and J 9 bases; nucleotides not matched to a gene: 3. The full variable domain, in which reference TRBV7-2 and TRBJ1-6 provide the parts outside the CDR3, is GAGVSQSPSNKVTEKGKDVELRCDPISGHTALYWYRQSLGQGLEFLIYFQGNSAPDKSGLPSDRFSAERTGGSVSTLTIQRTQQEDSAVYLCASSLAPGQGASPLHFGNGTRLTVT.